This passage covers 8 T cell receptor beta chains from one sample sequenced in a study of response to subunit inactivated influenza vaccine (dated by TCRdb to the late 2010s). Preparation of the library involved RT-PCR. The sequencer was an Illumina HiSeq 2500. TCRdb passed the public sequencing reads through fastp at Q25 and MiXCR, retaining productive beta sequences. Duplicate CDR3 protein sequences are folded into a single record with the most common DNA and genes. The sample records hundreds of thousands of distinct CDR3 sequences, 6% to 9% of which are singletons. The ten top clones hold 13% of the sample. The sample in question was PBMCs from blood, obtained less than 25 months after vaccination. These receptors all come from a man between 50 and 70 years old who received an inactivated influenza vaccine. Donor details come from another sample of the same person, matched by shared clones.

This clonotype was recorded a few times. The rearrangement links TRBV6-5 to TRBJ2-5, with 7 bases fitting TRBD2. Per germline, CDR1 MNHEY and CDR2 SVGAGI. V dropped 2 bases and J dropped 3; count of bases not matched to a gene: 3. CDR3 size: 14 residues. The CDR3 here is CASSYRLAEETQYF. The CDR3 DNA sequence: TGTGCCAGCAGTTACAGGCTAGCGGAAGAGACCCAGTACTTC.

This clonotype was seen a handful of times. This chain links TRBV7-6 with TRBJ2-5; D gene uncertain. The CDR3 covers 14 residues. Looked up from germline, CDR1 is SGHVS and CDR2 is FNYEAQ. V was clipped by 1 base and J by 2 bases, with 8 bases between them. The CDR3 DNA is TGTGCCAGCAGCTTAGGCGGCCATCAAGAGACCCAGTACTTC. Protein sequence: CASSLGGHQETQYF.

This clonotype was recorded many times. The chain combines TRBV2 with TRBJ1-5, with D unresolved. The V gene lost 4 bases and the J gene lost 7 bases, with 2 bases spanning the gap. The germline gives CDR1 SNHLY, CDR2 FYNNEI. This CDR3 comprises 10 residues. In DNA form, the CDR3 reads TGTGCCAGCAGTGGCCAGCCCCAGCATTTT. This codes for CASSGQPQHF. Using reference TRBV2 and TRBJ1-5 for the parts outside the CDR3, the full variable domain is EPEVTQTPSHQVTQMGQEVILRCVPISNHLYFYWYRQILGQKVEFLVSFYNNEISEKSEIFDDQFSVERPDGSNFTLKIRSTKLEDSAMYFCASSGQPQHFGDGTRLSIL.

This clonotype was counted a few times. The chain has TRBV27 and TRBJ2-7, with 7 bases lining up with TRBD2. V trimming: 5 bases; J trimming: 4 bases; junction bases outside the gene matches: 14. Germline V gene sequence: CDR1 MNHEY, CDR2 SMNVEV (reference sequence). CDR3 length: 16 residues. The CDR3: CASSPTVGRGIYEQYF. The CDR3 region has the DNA TGTGCCAGCAGTCCTACCGTGGGGAGGGGCATATACGAGCAGTACTTC.

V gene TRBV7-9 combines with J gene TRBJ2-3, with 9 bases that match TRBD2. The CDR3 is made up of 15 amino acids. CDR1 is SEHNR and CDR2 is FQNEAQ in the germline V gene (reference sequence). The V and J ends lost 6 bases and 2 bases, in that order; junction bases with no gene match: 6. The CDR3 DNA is TGTGCCAGCAGGGCTCTAGCGGGGCCCACAGATACGCAGTATTTT. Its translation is CASRALAGPTDTQYF.

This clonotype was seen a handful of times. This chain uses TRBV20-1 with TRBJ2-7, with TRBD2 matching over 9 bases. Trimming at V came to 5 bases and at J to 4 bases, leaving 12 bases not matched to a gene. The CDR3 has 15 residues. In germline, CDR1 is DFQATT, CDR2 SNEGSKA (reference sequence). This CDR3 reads CSASPWGGRAYEQYF. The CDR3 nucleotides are TGCAGTGCTTCCCCTTGGGGCGGGAGGGCATACGAGCAGTACTTC.

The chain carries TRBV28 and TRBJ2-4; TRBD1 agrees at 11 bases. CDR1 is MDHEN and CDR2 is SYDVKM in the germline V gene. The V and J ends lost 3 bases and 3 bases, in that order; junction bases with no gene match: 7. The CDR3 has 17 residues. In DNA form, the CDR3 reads TGTGCCAGCAGTTTGCCCGGGACAGGGGGTGTCAAAAACATTCAGTACTTC. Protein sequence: CASSLPGTGGVKNIQYF.

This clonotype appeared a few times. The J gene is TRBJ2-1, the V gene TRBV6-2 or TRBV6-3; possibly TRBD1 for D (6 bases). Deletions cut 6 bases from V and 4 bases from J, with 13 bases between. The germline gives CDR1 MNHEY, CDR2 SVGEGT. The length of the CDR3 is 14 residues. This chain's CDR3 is CASRSGTLYNEQFF. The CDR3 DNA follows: TGTGCCAGCAGGTCCGGGACATTATACAATGAGCAGTTCTTC.